This T cell receptor (beta chain) was captured in a study of T cell responses to AZD1222 COVID-19 vaccine. Across the whole study: Analyses pooled second doses at about 4 or about 12 weeks.

The protocol was immunoSEQ multiplex PCR, while the TCRdb copy is restricted to in-frame clones and leaves out a portion. The sample lists around 150,000 clones; approximately 91% were seen once. In the case of this clone: Its antigen is undetermined.

Study results and caveats: Among vaccine-associated CD4 TCRs, coverage spanned spike, with dominance at 160-218 and 743-854. No repertoire was sampled before or during the peak T cell response, only after it. Of the AZD1222 recipients, only 5 to 7 were seropositive at baseline.

V was pared by 2 bases and J by 4 bases, with 9 bases between. Germline-derived CDR1 and CDR2 are SGHTA and FQGNSA. This CDR3 is built from 14 residues. The receptor was derived from an adult in good health. The gene calls are TRBV7-2 and TRBJ2-1; the D gene is possibly TRBD1 (5 bases). The material sequenced was peripheral blood, taken on day 0 of AZD1222 vaccination. This CDR3 reads CASSLQGAYNEQFF. CDR3 coding DNA: TGTGCCAGCAGCTTACAGGGCGCGTACAATGAGCAGTTCTTC.